This T cell receptor (beta chain) appears in the sequencing data of a study of lymphopenia after photon versus proton radiotherapy. Regarding this clone: Antigen: not known.

Study outcomes and limitations: Oligoclonal CD8+ Temra expansion after nadir drove photon patients' diversity drop. Survival link was tested only in deceased patients; proton benefit remains a possibility.

The repertoire was sequenced with immunoSEQ multiplex PCR; TCRdb's copy has only in-frame clones and lacks some. The table shows approximately 160,000 clones, with 70% to 90% occurring only once. Trimming cost V 1 base and J 8 bases; bases outside gene matches: 5. This CDR3 comprises 14 residues. CDR1 SGHVS and CDR2 FQNEAQ come from the germline V gene. The sequences come from peripheral blood, collected from a patient treated with photon-based radiotherapy. The receptor was isolated from a man aged 50 or older with gastric cancer. The chain carries TRBV7-8 and TRBJ2-1; TRBD2 matches at 7 bases. The CDR3 loop is CASSLDGRRDEQFF. The CDR3 region has the DNA TGTGCCAGCAGCTTAGACGGGAGGAGGGATGAGCAGTTCTTC. The whole variable domain, filled in from reference TRBV7-8 and TRBJ2-1, reads GAGVSQSPRYKVAKRGQDVALRCDPISGHVSLFWYQQALGQGPEFLTYFQNEAQLDKSGLPSDRFFAERPEGSVSTLKIQRTQQEDSAVYLCASSLDGRRDEQFFGPGTRLTVL.